The rows below give T cell receptor beta chains drawn from one sample of a study of T cells in Graves' hyperthyroidism and ophthalmopathy. From the multiplex PCR reads, TCRdb called clonotypes with MiXCR, one entry per CDR3 protein. The table lists about 510,000 distinct CDR3 sequences, around 13% of them singletons, with roughly 13% in the top ten. The sample consisted of blood. The receptors stem from a woman in her thirties or forties with Graves' hyperthyroidism. The CDR3 runs from the conserved cysteine through the conserved F or W. Fields, in order: CDR3 protein, CDR3 DNA, V gene, D gene, clone size, J gene. The D gene is left open where the match is weak. A row's size may be missing; if present it is once, few, many or a size class.

CDR3aa: CASSSYSYYNYGYTF
CDR3nt: TGTGCCAGCAGCTCGTACAGCTACTATAACTATGGCTACACCTTC
v_gene: TRBV11-2
d_gene: .
abundance: few
j_gene: TRBJ1-2

CDR3aa: CASSLGGGNTIYF
CDR3nt: TGTGCCAGCAGCTTAGGGGGGGGAAACACCATATATTTT
v_gene: TRBV7-2
d_gene: .
abundance: few
j_gene: TRBJ1-3

CDR3aa: CASSLVFGTSGADTQYF
CDR3nt: TGTGCCAGCAGTTTAGTATTTGGGACTAGTGGCGCAGATACGCAGTATTTT
v_gene: TRBV28
d_gene: TRBD2
abundance: many
j_gene: TRBJ2-3

CDR3aa: CASSLGFSSYEQYF
CDR3nt: TGTGCCAGCAGCTTAGGATTCAGTTCCTACGAGCAGTACTTC
v_gene: TRBV11-1
d_gene: .
abundance: many
j_gene: TRBJ2-7

CDR3aa: CASSLLAGGGYDTQYF
CDR3nt: TGTGCCAGCAGCTTACTAGCGGGGGGAGGGTACGATACGCAGTATTTT
v_gene: TRBV11-2
d_gene: TRBD2
abundance: many
j_gene: TRBJ2-3

CDR3aa: CAWSLGQGYGYTF
CDR3nt: TGTGCCTGGAGTCTGGGACAGGGTTATGGCTACACCTTC
v_gene: TRBV30
d_gene: TRBD1
abundance: .
j_gene: TRBJ1-2

CDR3aa: CASSGQGTETQYF
CDR3nt: TGCGCCAGCAGCGGGCAGGGGACAGAGACCCAGTACTTC
v_gene: TRBV5-1
d_gene: .
abundance: few
j_gene: TRBJ2-5

CDR3aa: CASSEPGLAGGEQYF
CDR3nt: TGTGCCAGCAGTGAACCGGGACTAGCGGGAGGAGAGCAGTACTTC
v_gene: TRBV25-1
d_gene: TRBD2
abundance: .
j_gene: TRBJ2-7

CDR3aa: CASSLMDFTDTQYF
CDR3nt: TGCGCCAGCAGCTTGATGGACTTCACAGATACGCAGTATTTT
v_gene: TRBV5-1
d_gene: .
abundance: many
j_gene: TRBJ2-3

CDR3aa: CASSLTLSGSPLHF
CDR3nt: TGTGCCAGCAGCTTAACCCTGAGTGGATCACCCCTCCACTTT
v_gene: TRBV7-3
d_gene: .
abundance: .
j_gene: TRBJ1-6

CDR3aa: CSARYTSGRANTQYF
CDR3nt: TGCAGTGCTAGGTACACTAGCGGGAGGGCAAATACGCAGTATTTT
v_gene: TRBV20-1
d_gene: TRBD2
abundance: few
j_gene: TRBJ2-3

CDR3aa: CASSVATVATYNEQFF
CDR3nt: TGTGCCAGCAGCGTAGCAACGGTGGCTACCTACAATGAGCAGTTCTTC
v_gene: TRBV9
d_gene: .
abundance: .
j_gene: TRBJ2-1

CDR3aa: CASSQAEGGLSSYEQYF
CDR3nt: TGTGCCAGCAGCCAAGCGGAAGGAGGTTTGAGCTCCTACGAGCAGTACTTC
v_gene: TRBV3-1
d_gene: .
abundance: .
j_gene: TRBJ2-7

CDR3aa: CASSLGTELYEQYF
CDR3nt: TGTGCCAGCAGTTTGGGGACAGAGCTCTACGAGCAGTACTTC
v_gene: TRBV28
d_gene: TRBD1
abundance: many
j_gene: TRBJ2-7

CDR3aa: CASSSRTGISYEQYF
CDR3nt: TGTGCCAGCAGTTCCAGGACAGGAATCTCCTACGAGCAGTACTTC
v_gene: TRBV27
d_gene: TRBD1
abundance: many
j_gene: TRBJ2-7

CDR3aa: CASSPTGVGSPLHF
CDR3nt: TGTGCCAGCAGCCCCACGGGGGTTGGCTCACCCCTCCACTTT
v_gene: TRBV7-2
d_gene: .
abundance: few
j_gene: TRBJ1-6

CDR3aa: CASSGGLPREQYF
CDR3nt: TGTGCCAGCAGTGGGGGACTACCTCGCGAGCAGTACTTC
v_gene: TRBV25-1
d_gene: TRBD2
abundance: few
j_gene: TRBJ2-7

CDR3aa: CASNTAGGTDTQYF
CDR3nt: TGTGCCAGCAACACAGCGGGAGGCACAGATACGCAGTATTTT
v_gene: TRBV2
d_gene: TRBD2
abundance: .
j_gene: TRBJ2-3

CDR3aa: CASSLGTSGRLNEQFF
CDR3nt: TGTGCCAGCAGCCTCGGGACTAGCGGGAGGCTCAATGAGCAGTTCTTC
v_gene: TRBV7-2
d_gene: TRBD2
abundance: many
j_gene: TRBJ2-1

CDR3aa: CATSDPKSFTGELLF
CDR3nt: TGTGCCACCAGTGACCCGAAATCATTTACCGGGGAGCTGCTTTTT
v_gene: TRBV24-1
d_gene: .
abundance: .
j_gene: TRBJ2-2

CDR3aa: CASSQAGAYNEQFF
CDR3nt: TGTGCCAGCAGCCAAGCAGGGGCCTACAATGAGCAGTTCTTC
v_gene: TRBV14
d_gene: .
abundance: many
j_gene: TRBJ2-1

CDR3aa: CASSVGEGHTDTQYF
CDR3nt: TGTGCCAGCAGCGTAGGAGAGGGCCACACAGATACGCAGTATTTT
v_gene: TRBV9
d_gene: .
abundance: few
j_gene: TRBJ2-3

CDR3aa: CASSGGTGNQPQHF
CDR3nt: TGTGCCAGCAGTGGCGGGACGGGCAATCAGCCCCAGCATTTT
v_gene: TRBV28
d_gene: .
abundance: few
j_gene: TRBJ1-5

CDR3aa: CASALTNSRGDTQYF
CDR3nt: TGTGCCAGCGCCCTGACAAATTCTCGGGGAGATACGCAGTATTTT
v_gene: TRBV7-3
d_gene: .
abundance: .
j_gene: TRBJ2-3

CDR3aa: CASSESGTEVETQYF
CDR3nt: TGTGCCAGCAGTGAAAGCGGGACCGAGGTGGAGACCCAGTACTTC
v_gene: TRBV25-1
d_gene: TRBD2
abundance: few
j_gene: TRBJ2-5

CDR3aa: CASSVSITYNEQFF
CDR3nt: TGTGCCAGCAGCGTGTCCATCACCTACAATGAGCAGTTCTTC
v_gene: TRBV7-9
d_gene: .
abundance: .
j_gene: TRBJ2-1

CDR3aa: CASSLGGVGDTQYF
CDR3nt: TGCGCCAGCAGCCTGGGTGGGGTTGGAGATACGCAGTATTTT
v_gene: TRBV5-1
d_gene: .
abundance: .
j_gene: TRBJ2-3

CDR3aa: CAWSVFGGQTEAFF
CDR3nt: TGTGCCTGGAGTGTTTTCGGGGGCCAAACTGAAGCTTTCTTT
v_gene: TRBV30
d_gene: .
abundance: many
j_gene: TRBJ1-1

CDR3aa: CSAGGGIAGVPPDTQYF
CDR3nt: TGCAGTGCCGGAGGGGGCATAGCGGGAGTCCCTCCAGATACGCAGTATTTT
v_gene: TRBV20-1
d_gene: TRBD2
abundance: many
j_gene: TRBJ2-3